This T cell receptor beta chain was sequenced for a study of metastatic and nonmetastatic thyroid tumors. Until they underwent thyroid surgery, no patient had received any treatment. V lost 3 bases to trimming and J lost 1 base, with 20 bases between them. This CDR3 has 17 residues. Germline CDR1 and CDR2: SQVTM and ANQGSEA. This clone was counted at least ten times. TCRdb re-called the PCR reads with MiXCR. The sample records some 6,900 clones, around 3% being singletons. Sequenced input: tumor tissue. The source is a female donor with papillary thyroid cancer or a benign thyroid nodule (not recorded which). Some clones in this sample may be carry-over from other donors' samples. The chain links TRBV29-1 to TRBJ2-3; TRBD1 might be the D (6 bases). CDR3 region: CSVDDRRSRAGTDTQYF. For the CDR3, the DNA is TGCAGCGTTGACGACAGGCGAAGTCGTGCGGGCACAGATACGCAGTATTTT.